The sequence of this T cell receptor (beta chain) was determined in a study of Tregs in tolerant kidney transplant recipients. Study-wide results and caveats: Expanding Tregs on activated donor B cells appeared to best identify donor-specific TCRbeta clones. Biological reproducibility was not directly addressed in this study.

There are a few counts of this clone. The antigen remains undetermined. Some clones are missing from TCRdb's copy, which holds only in-frame ones; the method was immunoSEQ multiplex PCR. The sample records about 88,000 clones, around nine tenths being singletons. Germline V lookup: CDR1 KGHSH, CDR2 LQKENI. The CDR3 is made up of 14 amino acids. V was clipped by 5 bases and J by 5 bases, with 15 bases between them. Unstimulated regulatory T cells (CD4+CD25+CD127-), CD4+CD25- non-regulatory cells, CD4 and CD8 cells were FACS-sorted from thawed PBMCs. The chain carries TRBV18 and TRBJ2-5; TRBD1 or TRBD2 may be the D gene (5 bases each). This sequence originates from a human donor in good health. Material for sequencing was CD8+ T cells from blood. CDR3 loop: CASSFEGRGETQYF. CDR3 bases: TGTGCCAGCTCATTCGAGGGACGAGGGGAGACCCAGTACTTC.